These T cell receptor beta chains were read from a single sample in a study of blood T cell repertoires in COVID-19. Some clones are missing from TCRdb's copy, which holds only in-frame ones; the method was immunoSEQ multiplex PCR. The sample contains more than 140,000 clones, about 85% of which appear only once. Sequences were obtained from peripheral blood. These receptors originate from a human donor in a cohort sampled during active COVID-19. The CDR3 runs from the conserved cysteine through the conserved F or W. The order of the fields is V gene, clone size, D gene, J gene, CDR3 protein, CDR3 DNA. D genes are given only for firm matches. Only part of the rows carry a size: once, few, many, or a class if the clone is expanded.

V gene: TRBV6-2/TRBV6-3; clone size: NA; D gene: TRBD2; J gene: TRBJ2-1; CDR3 protein: CASSPRLAAYNEQFF; CDR3 DNA: TGTGCCAGCAGTCCGAGACTAGCGGCTTACAATGAGCAGTTCTTC
V gene: TRBV7-2; clone size: NA; D gene: NA; J gene: TRBJ2-7; CDR3 protein: CASSLDQGGLRGQYF; CDR3 DNA: TGTGCCAGCAGCCTAGACCAAGGAGGGCTACGCGGGCAGTACTTC
V gene: TRBV19; clone size: NA; D gene: TRBD2; J gene: TRBJ2-7; CDR3 protein: CASSIGLAGGADEQYF; CDR3 DNA: TGTGCCAGTAGTATAGGACTAGCGGGAGGAGCGGACGAGCAGTACTTC
V gene: TRBV5-5; clone size: NA; D gene: TRBD2; J gene: TRBJ2-1; CDR3 protein: CASSTSGRSRNEQFF; CDR3 DNA: TGTGCCAGCAGCACTAGCGGGAGGAGTAGGAATGAGCAGTTCTTC
V gene: TRBV24-1; clone size: once; D gene: TRBD2; J gene: TRBJ2-1; CDR3 protein: CATSVGTSGRREQFF; CDR3 DNA: TGTGCCACCAGTGTGGGGACTAGCGGGAGAAGAGAGCAGTTCTTC
V gene: TRBV4-3; clone size: NA; D gene: NA; J gene: TRBJ2-3; CDR3 protein: CASSQDIAINRQYF; CDR3 DNA: TGCGCCAGCAGCCAAGATATCGCGATTAACCGACAGTATTTT
V gene: TRBV9; clone size: NA; D gene: NA; J gene: TRBJ2-6; CDR3 protein: CASSVLGAGANVLTF; CDR3 DNA: TGTGCCAGCAGCGTTTTAGGGGCTGGGGCCAACGTCCTGACTTTC
V gene: TRBV30; clone size: NA; D gene: TRBD1; J gene: TRBJ2-1; CDR3 protein: CAWSDPGQGVGEQFF; CDR3 DNA: TGTGCCTGGAGTGACCCGGGACAGGGAGTGGGGGAGCAGTTCTTC
V gene: TRBV7-8; clone size: once; D gene: NA; J gene: TRBJ1-1; CDR3 protein: CASSFRFGQSGTEAFF; CDR3 DNA: TGTGCCAGCAGCTTTCGGTTTGGGCAGAGCGGTACTGAAGCTTTCTTT
V gene: TRBV11-2; clone size: once; D gene: TRBD2; J gene: TRBJ2-1; CDR3 protein: CASSWGTSGEQFF; CDR3 DNA: TGTGCCAGCAGCTGGGGGACTAGCGGGGAGCAGTTCTTC
V gene: TRBV6-2/TRBV6-3; clone size: NA; D gene: TRBD1; J gene: TRBJ1-5; CDR3 protein: CASSYSSWKQGAVQPQHF; CDR3 DNA: TGTGCCAGCAGTTACTCGAGTTGGAAACAGGGGGCCGTTCAGCCCCAGCATTTT
V gene: TRBV5-5; clone size: NA; D gene: TRBD1; J gene: TRBJ1-4; CDR3 protein: CASSPGTGGFEKLFF; CDR3 DNA: TGTGCCAGCAGCCCGGGGACAGGGGGGTTTGAAAAACTGTTTTTT
V gene: TRBV4-2; clone size: NA; D gene: NA; J gene: TRBJ1-3; CDR3 protein: CASSQQERSSGNTIYF; CDR3 DNA: TGTGCCAGCAGCCAACAAGAGAGAAGCTCTGGAAACACCATATATTTT
V gene: TRBV4-1; clone size: NA; D gene: TRBD1; J gene: TRBJ1-1; CDR3 protein: CASSRGQGAPTEAFF; CDR3 DNA: TGCGCCAGCAGCCGAGGACAGGGGGCCCCCACTGAAGCTTTCTTT
V gene: TRBV5-1; clone size: once; D gene: TRBD2; J gene: TRBJ2-3; CDR3 protein: CASSLDGTSGSTDTQYF; CDR3 DNA: TGCGCCAGCAGCTTGGATGGGACTAGCGGGAGTACAGATACGCAGTATTTT
V gene: TRBV6-1; clone size: few; D gene: NA; J gene: TRBJ1-2; CDR3 protein: CASSDPQPRRVYGYTF; CDR3 DNA: TGTGCCAGCAGTGATCCCCAACCGCGCAGGGTTTATGGCTACACCTTC
V gene: TRBV18; clone size: NA; D gene: TRBD2; J gene: TRBJ2-1; CDR3 protein: CASSPAPRAGGSYNEQFF; CDR3 DNA: TGTGCCAGCTCACCCGCGCCGCGGGCGGGAGGGTCCTACAATGAGCAGTTCTTC
V gene: TRBV10-3; clone size: once; D gene: TRBD1; J gene: TRBJ1-5; CDR3 protein: CAISEGQDNQPQHF; CDR3 DNA: TGTGCCATCAGTGAAGGACAGGACAATCAGCCCCAGCATTTT
V gene: TRBV7-7; clone size: NA; D gene: TRBD2; J gene: TRBJ2-7; CDR3 protein: CASSLYGRAHEQYF; CDR3 DNA: TGTGCTAGCAGCTTATACGGGAGGGCCCACGAGCAGTACTTC
V gene: TRBV9; clone size: NA; D gene: TRBD2; J gene: TRBJ2-3; CDR3 protein: CASSVLTSGSISTDTQYF; CDR3 DNA: TGTGCCAGCAGCGTTCTGACTAGCGGGAGCATATCCACAGATACGCAGTATTTT
V gene: TRBV6-1; clone size: NA; D gene: NA; J gene: TRBJ1-5; CDR3 protein: CASSESNKGGNQPQHF; CDR3 DNA: TGTGCCAGCAGTGAGTCGAATAAAGGGGGCAATCAGCCCCAGCATTTT
V gene: TRBV2; clone size: once; D gene: NA; J gene: TRBJ2-1; CDR3 protein: CASSESWTEQFF; CDR3 DNA: TGTGCCAGCAGTGAATCTTGGACAGAGCAGTTCTTC
V gene: TRBV27; clone size: NA; D gene: TRBD2; J gene: TRBJ2-5; CDR3 protein: CASSPLAGVKTQYF; CDR3 DNA: TGTGCCAGCAGTCCCCTCGCGGGAGTAAAGACCCAGTACTTC
V gene: TRBV19; clone size: NA; D gene: TRBD2; J gene: TRBJ2-1; CDR3 protein: CASSSGSLNNEQFF; CDR3 DNA: TGTGCCAGTAGTAGCGGGAGTTTGAATAATGAGCAGTTCTTC
V gene: TRBV29-1; clone size: NA; D gene: NA; J gene: TRBJ1-4; CDR3 protein: CSVGVSSNEKLFF; CDR3 DNA: TGCAGCGTCGGGGTTTCTAGTAATGAAAAACTGTTTTTT
V gene: TRBV14; clone size: few; D gene: NA; J gene: TRBJ2-3; CDR3 protein: CASSQVEGVGTDTQYF; CDR3 DNA: TGTGCCAGCAGCCAAGTGGAAGGGGTGGGCACAGATACGCAGTATTTT
V gene: TRBV3-1/TRBV3-2; clone size: NA; D gene: TRBD2; J gene: TRBJ2-3; CDR3 protein: CASSQGTSGPSLSTDTQYF; CDR3 DNA: TGTGCCAGCAGCCAAGGTACTAGCGGGCCGTCCTTAAGCACAGATACGCAGTATTTT
V gene: TRBV11-2; clone size: NA; D gene: NA; J gene: TRBJ2-1; CDR3 protein: CASSLVGGRSYNEQFF; CDR3 DNA: TGTGCCAGCAGCTTAGTGGGAGGTAGGTCCTACAATGAGCAGTTCTTC
V gene: TRBV19; clone size: NA; D gene: TRBD1; J gene: TRBJ1-2; CDR3 protein: CASSPTGTPYGYTF; CDR3 DNA: TGTGCCAGTAGTCCGACAGGGACACCCTATGGCTACACCTTC
V gene: TRBV27; clone size: NA; D gene: NA; J gene: TRBJ1-4; CDR3 protein: CASSFEGVGEKLFF; CDR3 DNA: TGTGCCAGCAGCTTCGAGGGGGTCGGCGAAAAACTGTTTTTT
V gene: TRBV21-1; clone size: NA; D gene: NA; J gene: TRBJ1-1; CDR3 protein: CASITTGKRTEAFF; CDR3 DNA: TGTGCCAGCATAACAACAGGGAAAAGGACTGAAGCTTTCTTT
V gene: TRBV3-1/TRBV3-2; clone size: NA; D gene: TRBD1; J gene: TRBJ1-5; CDR3 protein: CASSQSGGGNQPQHF; CDR3 DNA: TGTGCCAGCAGCCAATCAGGGGGCGGCAATCAGCCCCAGCATTTT
V gene: TRBV7-8; clone size: NA; D gene: NA; J gene: TRBJ1-5; CDR3 protein: CASSRDRYQPQHF; CDR3 DNA: TGTGCCAGCAGCCGCGACAGATATCAGCCCCAGCATTTT
V gene: TRBV9; clone size: NA; D gene: TRBD2; J gene: TRBJ2-7; CDR3 protein: CASSVGAGVYEQYF; CDR3 DNA: TGTGCCAGCAGCGTAGGGGCGGGAGTCTACGAGCAGTACTTC
V gene: TRBV19; clone size: NA; D gene: TRBD1; J gene: TRBJ2-5; CDR3 protein: CASSTTGGQETQYF; CDR3 DNA: TGTGCCAGTAGTACGACAGGGGGCCAAGAGACCCAGTACTTC
V gene: TRBV27; clone size: NA; D gene: TRBD2; J gene: TRBJ2-1; CDR3 protein: CASRLAGGSNEQFF; CDR3 DNA: TGTGCCAGTCGTCTAGCGGGAGGTTCCAATGAGCAGTTCTTC
V gene: TRBV4-1; clone size: NA; D gene: TRBD1; J gene: TRBJ1-1; CDR3 protein: CASSQEDRDGTEAFF; CDR3 DNA: TGCGCCAGCAGCCAAGAGGACAGGGATGGAACTGAAGCTTTCTTT
V gene: TRBV7-3; clone size: few; D gene: TRBD1; J gene: TRBJ1-1; CDR3 protein: CASSLQGGGISTEAFF; CDR3 DNA: TGTGCCAGCAGCCTGCAAGGGGGCGGAATTTCCACTGAAGCTTTCTTT
V gene: TRBV11-2; clone size: NA; D gene: TRBD1; J gene: TRBJ2-7; CDR3 protein: CASGGRTGYEQYF; CDR3 DNA: TGTGCCAGCGGAGGACGGACAGGCTACGAGCAGTACTTC